One sample yielded the 3 T cell receptor beta chains listed below, sequenced in a study of shared clonotypes between healthy human individuals. Measured with immunoSEQ multiplex PCR; TCRdb has only the in-frame clones, and not every one. The repertoire holds around 2.1 million clones, with approximately 94% as singletons. Material: naive CD4+ T cells sorted from blood. Documented subset: CD45RA+ positively selected. These receptors came from a man younger than 35 in good health.

The J gene is TRBJ2-5, the V gene TRBV9; D gene uncertain. The V end lost 3 bases, the J end lost 0 bases, and 6 bases lay between the germline ends. Germline CDR1 is SGDLS and CDR2 is YYNGEE. The CDR3 contains 13 residues. The CDR3 DNA is TGTGCCAGCAGCGCAGACAACCAAGAGACCCAGTACTTC. It translates to CASSADNQETQYF.

The chain combines TRBV2 with TRBJ1-2, with D maybe TRBD1 (5 bases). Trimming pared 8 bases from V and 0 bases from J, leaving 19 bases between. The CDR3 sequence is 16 residues long. Germline assignment: CDR1 SNHLY and CDR2 FYNNEI. Here the CDR3 DNA reads TGTGCCAGCCAACCTGGCGGGGGGATCTCTAACTATGGCTACACCTTC. Translating it yields CASQPGGGISNYGYTF.

The chain combines TRBV28 with TRBJ2-5, with D maybe TRBD2 (7 bases). V was pared by 5 bases and J by 5 bases, with 15 bases between. Germline CDR1 and CDR2: MDHEN and SYDVKM. This CDR3 is 14 amino acids long. DNA of the CDR3: TGTGCCAGCAGTAGGGGGGGCGGCTGGGAGACCCAGTACTTC. It yields the protein CASSRGGGWETQYF.